The clone carrying this TCR beta chain appeared many times. Its target is unknown. These data belong to a study of CD8+CD57+ T cells in acquired aplastic anemia. Whole-study results and caveats: Patients and controls were found to share 25 to 30 CD8+ CDR3 sequences. Simpson's diversity of CD8+ cells was not significantly different in patients compared with controls.

Patients who underwent sequencing had shown CD8+CD57+ cell expansion by flow cytometry. Every patient was diagnosed with severe acquired aplastic anemia. Profiling that covered TCR beta VDJ and CDR3 relied on genomic DNA as its template. MiXCR was run by TCRdb on the reads, yielding one entry per CDR3 protein. The table lists some 160,000 distinct CDR3 sequences, under 55% of them singletons. This clonotype originated in a human donor with aplastic anemia. Sequences were obtained from sorted CD4+, CD8+, or CD8+CD57+ T cells (not recorded which) from PBMCs.

CDR3 region: CASSQRLKSDGSEAFF. CDR3 sequence (DNA): TGCGCCAGCAGCCAGCGCCTTAAGAGCGATGGTTCTGAAGCTTTCTTT. The rearrangement links TRBV4-1 to TRBJ1-1; D remains unclear. The germline V gene encodes CDR1 MGHRA and CDR2 YSYEKL. The CDR3 contains 16 residues. With 3 bases removed from V and 6 bases from J, the gap between germline ends came to 20 bases.